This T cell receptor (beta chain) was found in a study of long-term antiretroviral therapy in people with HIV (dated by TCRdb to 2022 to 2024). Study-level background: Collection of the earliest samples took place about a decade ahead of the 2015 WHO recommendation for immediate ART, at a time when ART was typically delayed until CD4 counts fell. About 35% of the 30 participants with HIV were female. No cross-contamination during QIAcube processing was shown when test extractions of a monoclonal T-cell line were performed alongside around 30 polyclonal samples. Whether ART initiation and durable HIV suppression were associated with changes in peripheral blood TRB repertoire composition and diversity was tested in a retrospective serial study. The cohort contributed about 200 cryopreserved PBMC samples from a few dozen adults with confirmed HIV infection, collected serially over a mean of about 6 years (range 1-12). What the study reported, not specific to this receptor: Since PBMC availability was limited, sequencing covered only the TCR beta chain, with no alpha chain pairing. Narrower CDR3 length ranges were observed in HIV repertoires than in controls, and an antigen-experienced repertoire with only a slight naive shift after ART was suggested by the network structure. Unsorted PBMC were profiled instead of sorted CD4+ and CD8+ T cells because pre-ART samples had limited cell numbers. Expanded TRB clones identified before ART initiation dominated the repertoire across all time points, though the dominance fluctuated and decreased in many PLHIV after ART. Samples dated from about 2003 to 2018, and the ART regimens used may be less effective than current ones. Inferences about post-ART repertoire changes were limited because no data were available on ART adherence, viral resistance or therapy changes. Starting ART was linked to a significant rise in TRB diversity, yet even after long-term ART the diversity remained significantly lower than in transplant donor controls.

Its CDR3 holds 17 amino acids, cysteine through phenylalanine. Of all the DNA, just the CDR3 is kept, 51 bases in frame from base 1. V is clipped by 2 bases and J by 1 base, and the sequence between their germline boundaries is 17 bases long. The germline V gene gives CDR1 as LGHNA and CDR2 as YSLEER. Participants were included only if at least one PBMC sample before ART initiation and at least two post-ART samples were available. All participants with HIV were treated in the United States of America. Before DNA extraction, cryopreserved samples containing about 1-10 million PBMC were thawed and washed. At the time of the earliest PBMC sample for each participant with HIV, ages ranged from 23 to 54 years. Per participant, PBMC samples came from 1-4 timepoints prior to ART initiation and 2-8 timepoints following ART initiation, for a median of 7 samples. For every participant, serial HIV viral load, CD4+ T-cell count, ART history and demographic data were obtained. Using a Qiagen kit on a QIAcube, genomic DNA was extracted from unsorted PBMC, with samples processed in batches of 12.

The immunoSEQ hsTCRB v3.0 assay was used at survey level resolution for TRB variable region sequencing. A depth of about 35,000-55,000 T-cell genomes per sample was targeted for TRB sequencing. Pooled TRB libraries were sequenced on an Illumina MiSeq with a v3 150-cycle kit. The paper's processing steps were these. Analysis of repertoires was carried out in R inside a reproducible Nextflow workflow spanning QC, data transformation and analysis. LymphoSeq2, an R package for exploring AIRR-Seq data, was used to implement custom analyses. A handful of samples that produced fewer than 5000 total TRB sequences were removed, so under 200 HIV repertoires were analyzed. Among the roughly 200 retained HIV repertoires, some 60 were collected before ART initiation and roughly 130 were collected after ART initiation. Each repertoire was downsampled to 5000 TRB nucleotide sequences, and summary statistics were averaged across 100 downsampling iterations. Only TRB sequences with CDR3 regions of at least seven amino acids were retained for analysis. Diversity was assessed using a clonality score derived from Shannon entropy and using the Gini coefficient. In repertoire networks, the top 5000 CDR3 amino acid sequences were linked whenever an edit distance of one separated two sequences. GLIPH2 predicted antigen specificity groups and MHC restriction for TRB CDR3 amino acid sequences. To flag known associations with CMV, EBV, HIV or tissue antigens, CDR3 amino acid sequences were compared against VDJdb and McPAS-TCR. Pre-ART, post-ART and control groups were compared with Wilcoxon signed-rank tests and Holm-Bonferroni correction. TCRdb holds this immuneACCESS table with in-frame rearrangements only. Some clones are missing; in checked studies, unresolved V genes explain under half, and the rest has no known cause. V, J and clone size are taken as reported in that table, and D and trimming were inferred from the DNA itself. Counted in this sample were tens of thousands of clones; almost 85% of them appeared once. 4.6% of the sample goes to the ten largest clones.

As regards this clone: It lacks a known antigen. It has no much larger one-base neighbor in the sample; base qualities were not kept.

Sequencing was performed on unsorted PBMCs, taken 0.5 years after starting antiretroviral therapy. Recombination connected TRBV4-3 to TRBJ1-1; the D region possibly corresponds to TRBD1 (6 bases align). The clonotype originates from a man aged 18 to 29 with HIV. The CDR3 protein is CASSQHTGRMENTEAFF. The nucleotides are TGCGCCAGCAGCCAACATACAGGGAGGATGGAGAACACTGAAGCTTTCTTT.